What follows are 2 T cell receptor beta chains derived from one specimen sequenced in a study of cytomegalovirus exposure and HLA in healthy donors. The PCR was carried out with 60 Vbeta primers and 13 Jbeta primers. Here immunoSEQ multiplex PCR was the method, and the copy in TCRdb shows in-frame clones only, minus some. The sample records 80,000 to 95,000 clones, 75% to 80% being singletons. Sequenced material: PBMCs. The receptors come from a female donor in good health and CMV-seronegative.

The rearrangement uses TRBV15 and TRBJ2-3; D perhaps matches TRBD2 (6 bases). Per the germline V gene, CDR1 is LNHNV and CDR2 is YYDKDF (reference sequence). Trimming removed 2 bases from V and 6 bases from J, with 21 bases in between. CDR3 length: 17 residues. Here the CDR3 DNA reads TGTGCCACCAGCAGACGCCCCGGACTACCGCGCAATGATACGCAGTATTTT. It specifies CATSRRPGLPRNDTQYF. Supplemented by reference TRBV15 and TRBJ2-3, the full variable domain reads DAMVIQNPRYQVTQFGKPVTLSCSQTLNHNVMYWYQQKSSQAPKLLFHYYDKDFNNEADTPDNFQSRRPNTSFCFLDIRSPGLGDTAMYLCATSRRPGLPRNDTQYFGPGTRLTVL.

The chain couples TRBV7-8 to TRBJ2-7, with 10 positions matching TRBD1. This CDR3 is 14 amino acids long. Germline V gene sequence: CDR1 SGHVS, CDR2 FQNEAQ. V lost 5 bases, J lost 7 bases, and 8 bases stayed unmatched. CDR3 in DNA: TGTGCCAGCAGCCCCGAAGGGACAGGGGTAGAGCAGTACTTC. Protein sequence: CASSPEGTGVEQYF.